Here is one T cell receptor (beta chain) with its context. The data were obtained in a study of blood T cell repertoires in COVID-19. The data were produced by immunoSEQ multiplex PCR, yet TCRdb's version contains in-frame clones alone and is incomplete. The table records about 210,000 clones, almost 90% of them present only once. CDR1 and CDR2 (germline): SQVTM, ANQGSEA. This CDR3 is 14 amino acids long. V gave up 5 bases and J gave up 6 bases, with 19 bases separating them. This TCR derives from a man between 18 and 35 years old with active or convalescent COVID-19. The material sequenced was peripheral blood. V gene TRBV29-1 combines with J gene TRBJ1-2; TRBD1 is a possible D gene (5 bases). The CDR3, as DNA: TGCAGCGTTTCCGAGTTGGGGCTAATGGATGGCTACACCTTC. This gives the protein CSVSELGLMDGYTF. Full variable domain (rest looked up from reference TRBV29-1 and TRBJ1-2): SAVISQKPSRDICQRGTSLTIQCQVDSQVTMMFWYRQQPGQSLTLIATANQGSEATYESGFVIDKFPISRPNLTFSTLTVSNMSPEDSSIYLCSVSELGLMDGYTFGSGTRLTVV.